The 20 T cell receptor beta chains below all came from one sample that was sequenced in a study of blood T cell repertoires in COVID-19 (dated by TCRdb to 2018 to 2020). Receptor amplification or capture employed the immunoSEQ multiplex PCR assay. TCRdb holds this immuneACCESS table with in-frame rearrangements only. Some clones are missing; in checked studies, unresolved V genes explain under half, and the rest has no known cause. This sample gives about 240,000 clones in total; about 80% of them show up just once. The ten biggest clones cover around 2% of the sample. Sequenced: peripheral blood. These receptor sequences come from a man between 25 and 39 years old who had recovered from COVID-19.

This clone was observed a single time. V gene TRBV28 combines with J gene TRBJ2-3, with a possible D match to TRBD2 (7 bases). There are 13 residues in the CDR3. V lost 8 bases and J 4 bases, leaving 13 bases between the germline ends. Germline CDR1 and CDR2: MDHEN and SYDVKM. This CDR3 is CASGGGGPDTQYF. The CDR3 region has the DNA TGTGCCAGCGGAGGGGGGGGGCCAGATACGCAGTATTTT. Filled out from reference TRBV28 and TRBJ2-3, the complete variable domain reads DVKVTQSSRYLVKRTGEKVFLECVQDMDHENMFWYRQDPGLGLRLIYFSYDVKMKEKGDIPEGYSVSREKKERFSLILESASTNQTSMYLCASGGGGPDTQYFGPGTRLTVL.

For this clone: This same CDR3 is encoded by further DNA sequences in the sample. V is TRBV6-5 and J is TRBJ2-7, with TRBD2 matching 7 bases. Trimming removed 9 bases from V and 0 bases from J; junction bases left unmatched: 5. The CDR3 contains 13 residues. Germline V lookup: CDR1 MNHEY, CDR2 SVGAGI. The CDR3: CASRSGGSYEQYF. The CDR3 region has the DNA TGTGCCAGTCGGTCGGGGGGCTCCTACGAGCAGTACTTC.

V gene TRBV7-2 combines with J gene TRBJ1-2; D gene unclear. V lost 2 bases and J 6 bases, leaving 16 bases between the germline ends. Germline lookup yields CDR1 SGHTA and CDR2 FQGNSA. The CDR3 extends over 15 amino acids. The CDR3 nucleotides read TGTGCCAGCAGCTTATCTTATGGGCCCCCGGATGGCTACACCTTC. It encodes CASSLSYGPPDGYTF.

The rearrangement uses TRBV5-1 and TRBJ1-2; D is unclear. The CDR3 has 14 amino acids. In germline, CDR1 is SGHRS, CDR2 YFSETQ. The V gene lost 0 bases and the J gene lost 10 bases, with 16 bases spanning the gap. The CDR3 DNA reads TGCGCCAGCAGCTTGGAAATGGGCCGCAACTTCTACACCTTC. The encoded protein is CASSLEMGRNFYTF.

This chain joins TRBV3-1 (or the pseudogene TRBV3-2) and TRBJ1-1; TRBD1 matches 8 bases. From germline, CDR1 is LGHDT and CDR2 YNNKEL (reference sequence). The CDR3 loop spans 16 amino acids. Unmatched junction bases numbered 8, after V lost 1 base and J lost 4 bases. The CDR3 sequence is CASSQALIRGPTEAFF. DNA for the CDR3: TGTGCCAGCAGCCAAGCATTAATCAGGGGGCCCACTGAAGCTTTCTTT.

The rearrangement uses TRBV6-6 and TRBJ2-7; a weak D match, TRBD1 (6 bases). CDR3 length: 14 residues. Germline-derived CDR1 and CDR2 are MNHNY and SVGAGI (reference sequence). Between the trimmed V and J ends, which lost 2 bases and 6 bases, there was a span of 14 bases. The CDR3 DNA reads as TGTGCCAGCAGTTACGGTCAGGGGAGAGGCGAGCAGTACTTC. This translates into CASSYGQGRGEQYF.

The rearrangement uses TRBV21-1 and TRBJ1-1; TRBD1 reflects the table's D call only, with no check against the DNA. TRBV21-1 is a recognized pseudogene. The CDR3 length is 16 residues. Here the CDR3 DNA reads TGTGCCAGCAGCAAACGGACAGGGATTGAGCGGACTGAAGCTTTCTTT. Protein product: CASSKRTGIERTEAFF.

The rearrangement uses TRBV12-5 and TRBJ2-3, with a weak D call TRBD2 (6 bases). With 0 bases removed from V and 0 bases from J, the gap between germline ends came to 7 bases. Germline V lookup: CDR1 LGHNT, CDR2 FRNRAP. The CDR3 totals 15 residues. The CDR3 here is CASGLVRGSTDTQYF. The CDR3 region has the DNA TGTGCTAGTGGTTTGGTACGGGGGAGCACAGATACGCAGTATTTT.

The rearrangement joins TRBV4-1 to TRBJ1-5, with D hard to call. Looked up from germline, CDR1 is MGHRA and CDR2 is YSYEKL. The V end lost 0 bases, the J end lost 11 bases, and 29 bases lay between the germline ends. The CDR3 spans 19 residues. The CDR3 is CASSQEGVRETDLQWAQHF. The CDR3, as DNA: TGCGCCAGCAGCCAAGAAGGAGTACGTGAGACCGATCTACAATGGGCCCAGCATTTT.

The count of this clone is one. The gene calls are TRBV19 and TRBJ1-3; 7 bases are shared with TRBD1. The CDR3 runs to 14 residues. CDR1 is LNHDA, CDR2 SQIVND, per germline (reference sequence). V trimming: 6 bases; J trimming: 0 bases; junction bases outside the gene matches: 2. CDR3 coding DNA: TGTGCCAGTAGAAGACAGGGCTCTGGAAACACCATATATTTT. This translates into CASRRQGSGNTIYF.

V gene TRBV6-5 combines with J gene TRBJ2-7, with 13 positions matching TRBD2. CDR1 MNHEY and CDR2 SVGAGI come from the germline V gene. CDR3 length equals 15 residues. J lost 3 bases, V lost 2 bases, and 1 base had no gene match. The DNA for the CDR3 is TGTGCCAGCAGTTACGGGACTAGCGGGAACTACGAGCAGTACTTC. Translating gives CASSYGTSGNYEQYF.

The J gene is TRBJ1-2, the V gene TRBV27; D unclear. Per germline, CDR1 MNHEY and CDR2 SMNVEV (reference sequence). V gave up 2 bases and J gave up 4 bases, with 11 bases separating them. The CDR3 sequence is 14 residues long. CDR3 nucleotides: TGTGCCAGCAGTTTAGCGGGGTCGGGCTATGGCTACACCTTC. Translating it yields CASSLAGSGYGYTF.

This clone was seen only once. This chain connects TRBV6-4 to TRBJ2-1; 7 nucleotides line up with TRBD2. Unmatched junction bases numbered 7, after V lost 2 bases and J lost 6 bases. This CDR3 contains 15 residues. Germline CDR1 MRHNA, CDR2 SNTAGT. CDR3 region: CASSDEAGSSNEQFF. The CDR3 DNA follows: TGTGCCAGCAGTGACGAAGCGGGGTCGTCCAATGAGCAGTTCTTC.

The CDR3 is CASSVAGFDTEAFF. For the CDR3, the DNA is TGTGCCAGCAGCGTCGCGGGGTTCGACACTGAAGCTTTCTTT. This chain uses TRBV5-4 with TRBJ1-1; D remains ambiguous. This CDR3 is 14 amino acids long. CDR1 is SGHNT and CDR2 is YYREEE in the germline V gene (reference sequence). Trimming removed 4 bases at V and 3 bases at J, with 13 bases between.

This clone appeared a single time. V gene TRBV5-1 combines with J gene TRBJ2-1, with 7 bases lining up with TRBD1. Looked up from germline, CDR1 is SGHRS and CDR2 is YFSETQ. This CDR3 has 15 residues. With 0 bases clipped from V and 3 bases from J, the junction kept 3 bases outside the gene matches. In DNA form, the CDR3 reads TGCGCCAGCAGCTTGGAGGGACAGAACTACAATGAGCAGTTCTTC. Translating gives CASSLEGQNYNEQFF.

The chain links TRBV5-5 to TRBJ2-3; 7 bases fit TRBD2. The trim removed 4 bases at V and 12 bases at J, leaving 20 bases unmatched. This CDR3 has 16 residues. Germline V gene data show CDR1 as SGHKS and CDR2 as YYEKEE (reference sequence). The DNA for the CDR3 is TGTGCCAGCAGCCCCTGGGGACTACTAACGGGCCTCAGACAGTATTTT. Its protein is CASSPWGLLTGLRQYF.

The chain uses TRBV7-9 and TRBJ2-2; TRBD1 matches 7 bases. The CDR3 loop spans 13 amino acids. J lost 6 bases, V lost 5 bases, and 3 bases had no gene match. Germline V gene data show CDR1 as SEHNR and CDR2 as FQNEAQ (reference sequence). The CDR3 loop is CASSLQGAGELFF. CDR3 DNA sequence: TGTGCCAGCAGCCTCCAGGGGGCCGGGGAGCTGTTTTTT. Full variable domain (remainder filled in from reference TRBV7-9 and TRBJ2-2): DTGVSQNPRHKITKRGQNVTFRCDPISEHNRLYWYRQTLGQGPEFLTYFQNEAQLEKSRLLSDRFSAERPKGSFSTLEIQRTEQGDSAMYLCASSLQGAGELFFGEGSRLTVL.

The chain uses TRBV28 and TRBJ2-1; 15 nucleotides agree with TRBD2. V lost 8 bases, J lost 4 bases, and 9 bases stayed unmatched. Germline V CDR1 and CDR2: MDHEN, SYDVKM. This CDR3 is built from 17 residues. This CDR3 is CASVGTSGGLVYNEQFF. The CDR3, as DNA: TGTGCCAGCGTTGGGACTAGCGGGGGGTTGGTTTACAATGAGCAGTTCTTC.

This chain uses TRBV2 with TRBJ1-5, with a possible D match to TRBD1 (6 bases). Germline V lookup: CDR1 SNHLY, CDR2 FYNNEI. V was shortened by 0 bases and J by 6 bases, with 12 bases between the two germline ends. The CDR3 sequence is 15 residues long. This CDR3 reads CASSEAWDNRQPQHF. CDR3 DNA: TGTGCCAGCAGTGAAGCGTGGGACAACCGTCAGCCCCAGCATTTT.

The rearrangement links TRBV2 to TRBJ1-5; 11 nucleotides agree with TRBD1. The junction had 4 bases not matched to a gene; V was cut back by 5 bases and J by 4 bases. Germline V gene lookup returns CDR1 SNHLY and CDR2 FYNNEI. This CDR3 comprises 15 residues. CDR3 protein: CASSSGQGENQPQHF. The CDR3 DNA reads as TGTGCCAGCAGTTCGGGACAGGGGGAAAATCAGCCCCAGCATTTT.